Only a few counts were recorded for the clone carrying this T cell receptor (beta chain). Its antigen is as yet unknown. V was pared by 5 bases and J by 4 bases, with 5 bases between. The V gene's germline CDR1 is MDHEN and CDR2 SYDVKM. The CDR3 is 11 amino acids. These data belong to a study of cytomegalovirus exposure and HLA in healthy donors. Study outcomes and limitations: A later analysis reportedly identified an Asian-associated ancestry cluster as carrying fewer N-insertions than the roughly 670-donor mean. Accurate predictions that matched the HLA-A and HLA-B alleles of most subjects were reportedly made from TCR beta sequences.

PCR used 60 Vbeta primers and 13 Jbeta primers. Generated by immunoSEQ multiplex PCR, the TCRdb table keeps only in-frame clones and is missing some. This sample has about 170,000 clones, with roughly 83% found just once. Each of the donors was a healthy bone marrow donor. The V gene is TRBV28, the J gene TRBJ1-1; D gene uncertain. Source material: PBMCs. This clonotype was obtained from a woman aged 45 to 65 in good health and CMV-seronegative. The CDR3 is CASSLPTEAFF. CDR3 coding DNA: TGTGCCAGCAGTCTACCCACTGAAGCTTTCTTT.